The rows below give T cell receptor beta chains drawn from one sample of a study of shared clonotypes between healthy human individuals. The repertoire was sequenced with immunoSEQ multiplex PCR; TCRdb's copy has only in-frame clones and lacks some. The sample contains 400,000 to 600,000 clones, around 79% of which appear only once. Sequencing was performed on PBMCs. The receptors shown here come from a woman between 40 and 50 years old in good health. Some clones in this sample may be carry-over from other donors' samples. Both conserved end residues are part of each CDR3. D genes are given only for firm matches. Size is stated for part of the rows, as once, few or many counts, or as a class when the clone is expanded.

v_call	clone_size	d_call	j_call	cdr3_aa	cdr3_nt
TRBV19	once	TRBD2	TRBJ2-1	CASSRQLAGGLIDEQFF	TGTGCCAGTAGTCGCCAGCTAGCGGGAGGGTTAATTGATGAGCAGTTCTTC
TRBV2	-	-	TRBJ1-6	CASSAGTENSPLHF	TGTGCCAGCTCGGCCGGGACGGAGAATTCACCCCTCCACTTT
TRBV30	-	-	TRBJ1-4	CAWSSGAGEKLFF	TGTGCCTGGAGTTCGGGGGCAGGGGAAAAACTGTTTTTT
TRBV7-2	-	-	TRBJ1-2	CASSLGGNLGGYTF	TGTGCCAGCAGCTTGGGGGGTAATCTGGGTGGCTACACCTTC
TRBV5-1	-	-	TRBJ2-2	CASSWDGDTGELFF	TGCGCCAGCAGCTGGGACGGAGACACCGGGGAGCTGTTTTTT
TRBV27	-	TRBD1	TRBJ1-4	CASSRRQGNDEKLFF	TGTGCCAGCAGCCGCCGACAGGGGAACGATGAAAAACTGTTTTTT
TRBV5-1	-	TRBD2	TRBJ2-1	CASSFPGGLAGNEQFF	TGCGCCAGCAGCTTCCCCGGGGGACTAGCGGGTAATGAGCAGTTCTTC
TRBV6-6	many	TRBD1	TRBJ1-3	CASSYGTGGPGNTIYF	TGTGCCAGCAGTTACGGGACAGGGGGCCCTGGAAACACCATATATTTT
TRBV18	-	TRBD2	TRBJ2-7	CASSPVLAGGYEQYF	TGTGCCAGCTCACCAGTACTAGCGGGAGGTTACGAGCAGTACTTC
TRBV7-9	-	-	TRBJ2-3	CASSVPGTSTDTQYF	TGTGCCAGCAGCGTGCCCGGGACCAGCACAGATACGCAGTATTTT
TRBV5-4	-	-	TRBJ1-5	CASSPDAGSVTQHF	TGTGCCAGCAGCCCTGACGCCGGGTCAGTGACCCAGCATTTT
TRBV6-5	-	-	TRBJ2-5	CASSYSGMREETQYF	TGTGCCAGCAGTTACTCTGGGATGAGGGAAGAGACCCAGTACTTC
TRBV19	few	-	TRBJ2-1	CASSVSSWNEQFF	TGTGCCAGTAGTGTTTCTAGCTGGAATGAGCAGTTCTTC
TRBV7-2	-	-	TRBJ1-2	CASSLGGGSSNYGYTF	TGTGCCAGCAGCTTAGGGGGGGGCTCCTCTAACTATGGCTACACCTTC
TRBV11-3	few	-	TRBJ2-1	CASRGKGKDGYNEQFF	TGTGCCAGCAGAGGCAAGGGGAAAGATGGCTACAATGAGCAGTTCTTC
TRBV7-7	-	-	TRBJ2-5	CANTVNGGETQYF	TGTGCCAACACCGTTAACGGGGGAGAGACCCAGTACTTC
TRBV18	-	-	TRBJ2-5	CASSPRTGQFRETQYF	TGTGCCAGCTCACCACGGACCGGACAGTTCCGAGAGACCCAGTACTTC
TRBV27	-	TRBD1	TRBJ2-3	CASSSLGGVGTDTQYF	TGTGCCAGCAGTTCGCTAGGGGGCGTGGGGACAGATACGCAGTATTTT
TRBV4-3	-	TRBD1	TRBJ2-7	CASSHAVPGQGSYEQYF	TGCGCCAGCAGCCACGCCGTTCCGGGACAGGGCTCCTACGAGCAGTACTTC
TRBV28	-	TRBD1	TRBJ1-6	CASSVPSRQGSYNSPLHF	TGTGCCAGCAGTGTACCCTCCCGACAGGGATCCTATAATTCACCCCTCCACTTT
TRBV19	-	TRBD1	TRBJ1-6	CASSIETGGTNSPLHF	TGTGCCAGTAGTATAGAGACAGGGGGTACTAATTCACCCCTCCACTTT
TRBV15	-	TRBD2	TRBJ2-7	CATSREATSGNLPYEQYF	TGTGCCACCAGCAGAGAAGCGACTAGCGGGAACCTTCCCTACGAGCAGTACTTC
TRBV7-2	-	TRBD1	TRBJ2-1	CASSLGGQGGLNEQFF	TGTGCCAGCAGCTTAGGAGGACAGGGGGGCCTCAATGAGCAGTTCTTC
TRBV2	-	TRBD2	TRBJ2-5	CASSTGREPQYF	TGTGCCAGCAGCACGGGGCGGGAGCCCCAGTACTTC
TRBV10-1	-	-	TRBJ1-4	CASSESGGGDATNEKLFF	TGCGCCAGCAGTGAGTCAGGAGGGGGAGATGCAACTAATGAAAAACTGTTTTTT
TRBV19	-	-	TRBJ1-2	CASSRNLGLYGYTF	TGTGCCAGTAGTAGAAATCTAGGCCTCTATGGCTACACCTTC
TRBV6-1	few	-	TRBJ2-3	CASSEALLGGPSTDTQYF	TGTGCCAGCAGTGAAGCGCTTCTAGGCGGACCTAGCACAGATACGCAGTATTTT
TRBV21-1	many	-	TRBJ1-4	CASKDGEPATNEKLFF	TGTGCCAGCAAAGACGGGGAACCAGCAACTAATGAAAAACTGTTTTTT
TRBV5-4	few	-	TRBJ1-2	CASSSVGGLANYGYTF	TGTGCCAGCAGCTCCGTGGGAGGCTTAGCTAACTATGGCTACACCTTC
TRBV18	-	TRBD2	TRBJ2-7	CASSPSGSYEQYF	TGTGCCAGCTCACCTAGCGGGTCCTACGAGCAGTACTTC
TRBV14	few	TRBD2	TRBJ2-7	CASSPTGDYYEQYF	TGTGCCAGCAGCCCAACCGGGGACTACTACGAGCAGTACTTC
TRBV6-6	-	-	TRBJ2-6	CATFSGANVLTF	TGTGCCACCTTTTCCGGGGCCAACGTCCTGACTTTC
TRBV4-2	-	TRBD1	TRBJ2-1	CASSQEDRAYNEQFF	TGTGCCAGCAGCCAGGAGGACAGGGCCTACAATGAGCAGTTCTTC
TRBV6-6	-	-	TRBJ2-7	CASRRDLVSYEQYF	TGTGCCAGCAGACGAGACTTAGTCAGCTACGAGCAGTACTTC
TRBV18	-	TRBD2	TRBJ2-7	CASSPGLVGQNEQYF	TGTGCCAGCTCCCCGGGACTAGTCGGGCAGAACGAGCAGTACTTC
TRBV29-1	-	-	TRBJ2-3	CSVCGVDTQYF	TGCAGCGTATGCGGTGTGGATACGCAGTATTTT
TRBV10-3	-	TRBD2	TRBJ2-7	CAIAGLVDVHEQYF	TGTGCCATCGCGGGACTAGTCGATGTCCACGAGCAGTACTTC
TRBV5-4	-	-	TRBJ2-5	CASSLWQGQETQYF	TGTGCCAGCAGCTTGTGGCAGGGTCAAGAGACCCAGTACTTC
TRBV19	-	TRBD2	TRBJ2-5	CASSMERGRGETQYF	TGTGCCAGTAGTATGGAGCGGGGTCGAGGAGAGACCCAGTACTTC
TRBV27	-	-	TRBJ1-4	CASKVWGVGSNEKLFF	TGTGCCAGCAAGGTTTGGGGGGTGGGATCTAATGAAAAACTGTTTTTT
TRBV29-1	once	TRBD2	TRBJ2-1	CSVTSGSNEQFF	TGCAGCGTGACTAGCGGGAGTAATGAGCAGTTCTTC